This T cell receptor (beta chain) was recorded in a study of identical twins. This clonotype came up a few times. TCRdb reprocessed the 5' RACE reads via MiXCR and lists one record per CDR3 protein. This sample has about 520,000 distinct CDR3 sequences, with approximately 22% found just once. Germline CDR1 and CDR2: DFQATT and SNEGSKA (reference sequence). V lost 3 bases, J lost 3 bases, and 11 bases lay in between. This CDR3 has 13 residues. In addition, the sample was reused for a study of T cells expressing NK-cell markers. Turning to that study: Of eight sequenced donors, seven were HCMV-seropositive and one HCMV-seronegative.

The J gene is TRBJ2-5, the V gene TRBV20-1, with D possibly matching TRBD1 (5 bases). The sequenced material came from CD4+ T cells sorted from blood. The TCR was taken from a woman aged 18 to 35 in good health. The CDR3: CSASARVEETQYF. The CDR3 coding sequence is TGCAGTGCTAGTGCCAGGGTGGAAGAGACCCAGTACTTC.